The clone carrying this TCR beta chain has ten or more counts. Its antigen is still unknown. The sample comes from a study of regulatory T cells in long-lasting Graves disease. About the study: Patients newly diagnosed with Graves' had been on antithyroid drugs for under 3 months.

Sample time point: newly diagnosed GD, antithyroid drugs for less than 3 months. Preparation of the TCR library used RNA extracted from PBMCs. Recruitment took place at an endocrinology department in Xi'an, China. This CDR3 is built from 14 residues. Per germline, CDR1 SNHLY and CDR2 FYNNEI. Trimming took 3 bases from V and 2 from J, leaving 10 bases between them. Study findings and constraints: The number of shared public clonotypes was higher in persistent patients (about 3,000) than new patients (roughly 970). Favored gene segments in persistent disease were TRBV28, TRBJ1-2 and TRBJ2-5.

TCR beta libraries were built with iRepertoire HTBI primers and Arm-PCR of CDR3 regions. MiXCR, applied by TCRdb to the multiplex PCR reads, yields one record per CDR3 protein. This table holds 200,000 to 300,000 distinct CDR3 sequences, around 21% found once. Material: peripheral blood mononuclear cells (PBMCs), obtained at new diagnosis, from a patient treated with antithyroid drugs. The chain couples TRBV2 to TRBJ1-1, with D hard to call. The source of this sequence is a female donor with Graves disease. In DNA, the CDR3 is TGTGCCAGCAGTGATGGCCAGGCTAACACTGAAGCTTTCTTT. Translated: CASSDGQANTEAFF.